This T cell receptor (beta chain) was retrieved from a study of blood T cells in healthy people across ages. This clonotype occurred a few times. Then a second PCR, running roughly 7 to 11 cycles, was carried out with a sample-barcoded 5' primer and a J-beta primer mix. MiXCR, run by TCRdb on the 5' RACE reads, gives a single entry per CDR3 protein. The sample carries some 560,000 distinct CDR3 sequences, about 27% recorded once. V lost 9 bases to trimming and J lost 6 bases, with 16 bases between them. Germline V gene sequence: CDR1 ENHRY, CDR2 SYGVKD. This CDR3 region has 13 residues. These same data were also listed under a study on T cells of mothers and their children.

The chain is built from TRBV10-3 and TRBJ2-3, with D maybe TRBD2 (6 bases). This TCR was recovered from a boy aged 2 to 10 in good health. The sequencing sample was made of blood. CDR3 coding DNA: TGTGCCATTATGGCGGGGTGGCGGGATACGCAGTATTTT. This sequence encodes CAIMAGWRDTQYF.